This T cell receptor beta chain was identified in a study of T-cell reconstitution after alpha-beta-depleted transplantation in children. The V gene end was trimmed by 1 base and the J gene end by 3 bases; junction bases not matched to a gene: 17. The V gene's germline CDR1 is SGHTA and CDR2 FQGTGA. The CDR3 sequence is 21 residues long. A library of TCRbeta sequences, prepared with unique molecular identifiers, was generated. One entry per CDR3 protein results from TCRdb running MiXCR on the PCR reads. The table includes some 310,000 distinct CDR3 sequences, around 25% detected once. There are a few counts of this clonotype.

The rearrangement uses TRBV7-3 and TRBJ2-5; 13 nucleotides agree with TRBD2. This receptor was obtained from a male patient aged 10 to 17 who had a stem cell transplant for acute lymphoblastic leukemia, so the T cells may come from the graft donor. The specimen was PBMCs, mostly from graft donor cells, collected 180 days after TCRalphabeta/CD19-depleted stem cell transplant. CDR3: CASSLKGLAGVADVQEETQYF. The CDR3 DNA sequence: TGTGCCAGCAGCTTAAAAGGACTAGCGGGAGTAGCCGACGTACAGGAAGAGACCCAGTACTTC.